This passage covers 17 T cell receptor beta chains from one sample sequenced in a study of blood T cell repertoires in COVID-19. Profiled with immunoSEQ multiplex PCR; TCRdb holds only in-frame clones, not every one. Altogether 95,000 to 150,000 clones are present, roughly 87% being singletons, with the ten largest covering 6.6%. Specimen: peripheral blood. The receptors originated from a man older than 75 with active or convalescent COVID-19.

This chain joins TRBV10-3 and TRBJ2-2; TRBD1 agrees at 7 bases. Germline CDR1 and CDR2: ENHRY and SYGVKD. The CDR3 sequence is 15 residues long. The V gene end was trimmed by 7 bases and the J gene end by 3 bases; junction bases not matched to a gene: 8. Written as DNA, the CDR3 is TGTGCCATCAAACCCACAGGGGTCGACACCGGGGAGCTGTTTTTT. As protein: CAIKPTGVDTGELFF.

The chain combines TRBV9 with TRBJ2-7; TRBD2 matches at 10 bases. CDR3 length: 15 residues. The germline V gene encodes CDR1 SGDLS and CDR2 YYNGEE. Trimming cost V 6 bases and J 2 bases; bases outside gene matches: 8. CDR3 region: CASTPEAGGPYEQYF. CDR3 nucleotides: TGTGCCAGCACACCCGAAGCGGGGGGGCCCTACGAGCAGTACTTC.

The chain uses TRBV5-1 and TRBJ2-5, with 12 bases aligning to TRBD2. Germline V CDR1 and CDR2: SGHRS, YFSETQ. Trimming cost V 4 bases and J 5 bases; bases outside gene matches: 6. The CDR3 covers 15 residues. The CDR3 DNA reads as TGCGCCAGCAGCCCGGGACTAGCGGGCGGGGAGACCCAGTACTTC. Protein sequence: CASSPGLAGGETQYF.

CDR3 region: CASSSQGVQNNEKLFF. CDR3 nucleotide sequence: TGTGCCAGCAGCTCCCAAGGGGTACAGAATAATGAAAAACTGTTTTTT. V is TRBV7-2 and J is TRBJ1-4; tentative D call: TRBD1 (5 bases). The CDR3 is 16 residues long. The germline CDR1 and CDR2 sequences are SGHTA and FQGNSA. With 4 bases removed from V and 4 bases from J, the gap between germline ends came to 16 bases.

CDR3: CASSIRTSGGAITGELFF. The DNA for the CDR3 is TGTGCCAGTAGTATCAGGACTAGCGGGGGGGCGATCACCGGGGAGCTGTTTTTT. The gene calls are TRBV19 and TRBJ2-2, with 15 bases lining up with TRBD2. Germline V gene data show CDR1 as LNHDA and CDR2 as SQIVND (reference sequence). The CDR3 contains 18 residues. V dropped 3 bases and J dropped 4; count of bases not matched to a gene: 6. Supplemented by reference TRBV19 and TRBJ2-2, the full variable domain reads DGGITQSPKYLFRKEGQNVTLSCEQNLNHDAMYWYRQDPGQGLRLIYYSQIVNDFQKGDIAEGYSVSREKKESFPLTVTSAQKNPTAFYLCASSIRTSGGAITGELFFGEGSRLTVL.

The chain employs TRBV5-5 and TRBJ2-7; the match to TRBD1 covers 8 bases. Germline assignment: CDR1 SGHKS and CDR2 YYEKEE (reference sequence). The CDR3 sequence is 16 residues long. The V gene end was trimmed by 7 bases and the J gene end by 2 bases; junction bases not matched to a gene: 14. The CDR3 protein is CASSKSRQGTTYEQYF. The CDR3 DNA follows: TGTGCCAGCTCAAAGTCGAGACAGGGGACAACCTACGAGCAGTACTTC.

The chain links TRBV5-1 to TRBJ1-6; weak D call: TRBD1 (6 bases). There are 14 residues in the CDR3. Germline CDR1 is SGHRS and CDR2 is YFSETQ. Trimming took 5 bases from V and 4 from J, leaving 10 bases between them. CDR3 sequence (DNA): TGCGCCAGCAGACTACAGGGTTATAATTCACCCCTCCACTTT. Protein: CASRLQGYNSPLHF.

The chain joins TRBV27 to TRBJ2-7, with TRBD1 matching over 8 bases. The germline gives CDR1 MNHEY, CDR2 SMNVEV (reference sequence). The CDR3 is made up of 13 amino acids. Trimming cost V 8 bases and J 6 bases; bases outside gene matches: 9. CDR3 protein: CASAGQGTGEQYF. The CDR3 nucleotides are TGTGCCAGCGCCGGACAGGGAACGGGCGAGCAGTACTTC.

The CDR3 sequence is CASSQTLTANYGYTF. CDR3 bases: TGTGCCAGCAGCCAAACCTTGACAGCTAACTATGGCTACACCTTC. The chain joins TRBV7-8 to TRBJ1-2; perhaps TRBD1 as D (5 bases). Trimming removed 5 bases at V and 0 bases at J, with 13 bases between. The CDR3 covers 15 residues. CDR1 is SGHVS and CDR2 is FQNEAQ in the germline V gene.

The chain recombines TRBV24-1 with TRBJ2-1; D is undetermined. Looked up from germline, CDR1 is KGHDR and CDR2 is SFDVKD. The CDR3 consists of 16 residues. V lost 0 bases and J lost 7, with 15 bases in between. This CDR3 is CATSDLVSTQRNEQFF. CDR3 nucleotide sequence: TGTGCCACCAGTGATTTGGTCTCCACCCAGAGGAATGAGCAGTTCTTC.

V is TRBV9 and J is TRBJ2-1, with 7 bases that match TRBD1. The CDR3 runs to 17 residues. J lost 0 bases, V lost 3 bases, and 9 bases had no gene match. Germline V gene sequence: CDR1 SGDLS, CDR2 YYNGEE. CDR3 DNA sequence: TGTGCCAGCAGCGAGGGGGCCAGGGGGAGCTCCTACAATGAGCAGTTCTTC. Encoded protein: CASSEGARGSSYNEQFF.

This rearrangement joins TRBV5-1 to TRBJ2-7; 7 bases map to TRBD2. Unmatched junction bases numbered 12, after V lost 0 bases and J lost 0 bases. The CDR3 is made up of 18 amino acids. Germline-derived CDR1 and CDR2 are SGHRS and YFSETQ. The CDR3 protein is CASSLAAGDVGFSYEQYF. CDR3 nucleotide sequence: TGCGCCAGCAGCTTGGCGGCGGGAGATGTTGGGTTCTCCTACGAGCAGTACTTC. Variable domain in full (rest from reference TRBV5-1 and TRBJ2-7): KAGVTQTPRYLIKTRGQQVTLSCSPISGHRSVSWYQQTPGQGLQFLFEYFSETQRNKGNFPGRFSGRQFSNSRSEMNVSTLELGDSALYLCASSLAAGDVGFSYEQYFGPGTRLTVT.

The V call is TRBV7-6, the J call TRBJ2-3; tentatively, D is TRBD2 (6 bases). The CDR3 covers 16 residues. Germline-derived CDR1 and CDR2 are SGHVS and FNYEAQ. V was shortened by 4 bases and J by 0 bases, with 14 bases between the two germline ends. CDR3 residues: CASSSLAETSTDTQYF. CDR3 bases: TGTGCCAGCAGCTCACTAGCAGAGACGAGCACAGATACGCAGTATTTT.

Only one count was recorded for this clone. Other DNA sequences from this sample encode an identical CDR3 as well. The chain combines TRBV12-5 with TRBJ1-1; D unresolved. CDR1 is LGHNT, CDR2 FRNRAP, per germline. Trimming removed 2 bases from V and 8 bases from J, with 6 bases in between. The CDR3 runs 11 residues. As DNA, the CDR3 is TGTGCTAGTGGTTTGAGTCGGGAAGCTTTCTTT. This encodes CASGLSREAFF. The whole variable domain, remainder taken from reference TRBV12-5 and TRBJ1-1, is DARVTQTPRHKVTEMGQEVTMRCQPILGHNTVFWYRQTMMQGLELLAYFRNRAPLDDSGMPKDRFSAEMPDATLATLKIQPSEPRDSAVYFCASGLSREAFFGQGTRLTVV.

The J gene is TRBJ1-2, the V gene TRBV19, with no clear D. This CDR3 spans 15 amino acids. V gave up 5 bases and J gave up 8 bases, with 21 bases separating them. The V gene's germline CDR1 is LNHDA and CDR2 SQIVND (reference sequence). CDR3 in amino acids: CASSQTFGGGRGYTF. Here the CDR3 DNA reads TGTGCCAGTAGTCAGACGTTTGGCGGAGGACGGGGCTACACCTTC.

V is TRBV30 and J is TRBJ1-4, with TRBD1 identical over 12 bases. With V trimmed by 3 bases and J by 8 bases, 19 bases remained unmatched. The CDR3 extends over 19 amino acids. Germline V gives CDR1 GTSNPN, CDR2 SVGIG (reference sequence). The CDR3 DNA reads as TGTGCCTGGAGGGGTATACCCGGGACAGGGGGCATCCGGCAAGAAAAACTGTTTTTT. Its protein is CAWRGIPGTGGIRQEKLFF.

The chain couples TRBV2 to TRBJ2-7, with D perhaps matching TRBD1 (5 bases). CDR1 and CDR2 (germline): SNHLY, FYNNEI. CDR3 length: 15 residues. The V end was cut by 0 bases, the J end by 0 bases, with 9 bases between. CDR3 sequence reads: CASSEAAGYSYEQYF. Here the CDR3 DNA reads TGTGCCAGCAGTGAAGCCGCAGGGTACTCCTACGAGCAGTACTTC.